This TCR beta chain originates from a study of shared clonotypes between healthy human individuals. About the study: Donor ages ranged 18 to 49 years: a couple of women, three men. Each donor's CD8 memory used one plate, CD8 naive two, each CD4 subset three.

Only Caucasian adults living in Nashville, Tennessee served as donors. Whole-study results and caveats: Limitation of the genetic and exposure-history diversity represented came from the few donors.

To note about this clone: What it recognizes is unknown.

The table came from immunoSEQ multiplex PCR; TCRdb's copy has only in-frame clones and leaves some out. The data hold 1,100,000 or so clones, with roughly 74% observed a single time. The sequencing sample was made of memory CD4+ T cells from PBMCs. Described subset: CD45RA-negative fraction. The receptor was derived from a man aged 18 to 29 in good health. Some clones in this sample may be carry-over from other donors' samples.

The CDR3 DNA is TGCGCCAGCAGCTTGGTGGCAGGGGATCAGCCCCAGCATTTT. Its protein is CASSLVAGDQPQHF. This rearrangement joins TRBV5-1 to TRBJ1-5; D is perhaps TRBD1 (6 bases). The CDR3 runs 14 residues. Germline V gives CDR1 SGHRS, CDR2 YFSETQ. Trimming pared 0 bases from V and 5 bases from J, leaving 9 bases between.